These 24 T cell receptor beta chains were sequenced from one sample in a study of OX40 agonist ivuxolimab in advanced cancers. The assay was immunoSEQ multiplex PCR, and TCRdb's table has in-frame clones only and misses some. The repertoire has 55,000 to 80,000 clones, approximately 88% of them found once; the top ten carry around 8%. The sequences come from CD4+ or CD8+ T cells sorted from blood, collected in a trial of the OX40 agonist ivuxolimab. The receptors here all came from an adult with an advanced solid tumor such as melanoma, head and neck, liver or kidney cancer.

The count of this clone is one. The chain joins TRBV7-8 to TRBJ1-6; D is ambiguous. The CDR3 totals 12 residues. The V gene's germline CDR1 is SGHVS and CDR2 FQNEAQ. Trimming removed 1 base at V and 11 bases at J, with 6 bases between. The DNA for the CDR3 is TGTGCCAGCAGCTTAGGCTATCCACCCCTCCACTTT. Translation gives CASSLGYPPLHF.

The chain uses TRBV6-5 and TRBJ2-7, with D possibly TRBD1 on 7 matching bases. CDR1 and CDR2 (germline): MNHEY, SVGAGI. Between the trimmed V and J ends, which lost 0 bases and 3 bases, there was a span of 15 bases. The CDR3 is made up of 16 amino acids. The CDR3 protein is CASSYSTRGDLYEQYF. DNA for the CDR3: TGTGCCAGCAGTTACTCGACCAGGGGGGACCTCTACGAGCAGTACTTC.

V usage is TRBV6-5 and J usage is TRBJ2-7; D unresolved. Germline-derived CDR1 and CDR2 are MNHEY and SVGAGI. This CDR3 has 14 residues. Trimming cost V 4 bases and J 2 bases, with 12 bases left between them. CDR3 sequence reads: CASSSWTPAYEQYF. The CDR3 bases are TGTGCCAGCAGTTCTTGGACCCCTGCCTACGAGCAGTACTTC.

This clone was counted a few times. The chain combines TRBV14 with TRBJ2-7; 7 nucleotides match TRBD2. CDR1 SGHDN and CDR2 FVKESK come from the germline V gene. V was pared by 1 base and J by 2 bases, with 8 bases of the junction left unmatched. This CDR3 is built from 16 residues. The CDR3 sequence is CASSQGEGRAPYEQYF. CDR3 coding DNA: TGTGCCAGCAGCCAAGGGGAGGGCAGGGCCCCCTACGAGCAGTACTTC.

The CDR3 region is CASSQARGSNSPLHF. In nucleotides, the CDR3 is TGCGCCAGCAGCCAAGCACGGGGTTCTAATTCACCCCTCCACTTT. This chain links TRBV4-1 with TRBJ1-6; D call uncertain. Germline V gene data show CDR1 as MGHRA and CDR2 as YSYEKL. This CDR3 is built from 15 residues. The V gene lost 1 base and the J gene lost 6 bases, with 10 bases spanning the gap.

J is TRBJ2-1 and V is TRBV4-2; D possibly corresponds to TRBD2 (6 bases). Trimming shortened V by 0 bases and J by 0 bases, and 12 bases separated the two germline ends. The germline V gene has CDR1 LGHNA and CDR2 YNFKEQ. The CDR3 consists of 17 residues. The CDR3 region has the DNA TGTGCCAGCAGCCAAGATATAGCGGATCACTCCTACAATGAGCAGTTCTTC. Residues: CASSQDIADHSYNEQFF.

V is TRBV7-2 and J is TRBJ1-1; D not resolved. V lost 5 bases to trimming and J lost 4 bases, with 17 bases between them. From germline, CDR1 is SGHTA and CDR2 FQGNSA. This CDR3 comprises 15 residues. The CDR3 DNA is TGTGCCAGCAGCCAGCAAAGACGGTCATTCACTGAAGCTTTCTTT. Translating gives CASSQQRRSFTEAFF.

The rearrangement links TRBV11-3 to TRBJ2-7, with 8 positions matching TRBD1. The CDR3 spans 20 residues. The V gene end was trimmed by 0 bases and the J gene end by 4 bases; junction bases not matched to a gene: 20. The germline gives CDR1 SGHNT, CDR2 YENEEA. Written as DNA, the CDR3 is TGTGCCAGCAGCTTAGATAAATCCCCCCGGACAGGGCTTAAATTTTACGAGCAGTACTTC. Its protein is CASSLDKSPRTGLKFYEQYF.

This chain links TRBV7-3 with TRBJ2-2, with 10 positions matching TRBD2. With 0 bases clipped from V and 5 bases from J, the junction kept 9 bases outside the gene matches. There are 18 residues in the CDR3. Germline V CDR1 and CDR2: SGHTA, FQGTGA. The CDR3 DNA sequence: TGTGCCAGCAGCTTAACGCTGAGGCCTAGCGGGGGAACCGGGGAGCTGTTTTTT. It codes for CASSLTLRPSGGTGELFF.

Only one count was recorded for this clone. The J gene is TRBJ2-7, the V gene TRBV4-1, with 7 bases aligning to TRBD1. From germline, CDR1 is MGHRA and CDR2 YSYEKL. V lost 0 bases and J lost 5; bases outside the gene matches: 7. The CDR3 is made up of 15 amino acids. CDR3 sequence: CASSQEEQGFHEQYF. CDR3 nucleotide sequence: TGCGCCAGCAGCCAAGAGGAACAGGGGTTCCACGAGCAGTACTTC.

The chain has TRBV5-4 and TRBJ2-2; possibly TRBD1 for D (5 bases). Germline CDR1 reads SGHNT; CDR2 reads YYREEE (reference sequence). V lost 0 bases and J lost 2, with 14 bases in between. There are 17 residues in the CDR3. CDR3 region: CASSLGLAGFNTGELFF. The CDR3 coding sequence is TGTGCCAGCAGCTTGGGGTTGGCAGGGTTCAACACCGGGGAGCTGTTTTTT. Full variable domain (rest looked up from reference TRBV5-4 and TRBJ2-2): ETGVTQSPTHLIKTRGQQVTLRCSSQSGHNTVSWYQQALGQGPQFIFQYYREEENGRGNFPPRFSGLQFPNYSSELNVNALELDDSALYLCASSLGLAGFNTGELFFGEGSRLTVL.

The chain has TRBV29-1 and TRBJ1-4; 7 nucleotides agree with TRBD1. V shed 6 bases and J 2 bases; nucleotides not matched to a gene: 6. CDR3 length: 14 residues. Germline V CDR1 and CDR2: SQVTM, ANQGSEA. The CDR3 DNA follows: TGCAGCGTCGTCTTGGGACAGACTAATGAAAAACTGTTTTTT. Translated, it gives CSVVLGQTNEKLFF.

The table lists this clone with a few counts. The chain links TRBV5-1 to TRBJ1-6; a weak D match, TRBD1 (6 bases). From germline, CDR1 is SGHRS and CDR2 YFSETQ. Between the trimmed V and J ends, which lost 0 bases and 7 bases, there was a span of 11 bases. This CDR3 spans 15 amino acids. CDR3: CASSLAAGVNSPLHF. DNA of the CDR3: TGCGCCAGCAGCTTGGCAGCAGGGGTCAATTCACCCCTCCACTTT.

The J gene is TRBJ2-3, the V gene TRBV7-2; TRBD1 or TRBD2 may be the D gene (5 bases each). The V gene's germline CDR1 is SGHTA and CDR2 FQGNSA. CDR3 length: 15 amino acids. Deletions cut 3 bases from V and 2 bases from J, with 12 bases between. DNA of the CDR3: TGTGCCAGCAGCTTCCGGGGCTCAGTCACAGATACGCAGTATTTT. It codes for CASSFRGSVTDTQYF.

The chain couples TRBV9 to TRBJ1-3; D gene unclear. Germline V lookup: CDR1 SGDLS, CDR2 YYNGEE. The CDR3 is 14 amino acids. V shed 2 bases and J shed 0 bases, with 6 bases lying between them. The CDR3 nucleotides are TGTGCCAGCAGCGTCCAGAGCTCTGGAAACACCATATATTTT. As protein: CASSVQSSGNTIYF.

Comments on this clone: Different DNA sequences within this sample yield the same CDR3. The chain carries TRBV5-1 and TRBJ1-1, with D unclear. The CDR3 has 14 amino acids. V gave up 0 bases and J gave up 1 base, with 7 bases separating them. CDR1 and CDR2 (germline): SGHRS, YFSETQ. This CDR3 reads CASSLGGQNTEAFF. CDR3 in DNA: TGCGCCAGCAGCTTGGGAGGGCAGAACACTGAAGCTTTCTTT.

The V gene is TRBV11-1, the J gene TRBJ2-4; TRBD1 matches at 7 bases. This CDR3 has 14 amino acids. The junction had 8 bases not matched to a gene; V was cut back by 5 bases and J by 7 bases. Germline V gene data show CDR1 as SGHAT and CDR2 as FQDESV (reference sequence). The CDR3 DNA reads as TGTGCCAGCAGCCCACGTCAACAGGGGAACATTCAGTACTTC. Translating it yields CASSPRQQGNIQYF.

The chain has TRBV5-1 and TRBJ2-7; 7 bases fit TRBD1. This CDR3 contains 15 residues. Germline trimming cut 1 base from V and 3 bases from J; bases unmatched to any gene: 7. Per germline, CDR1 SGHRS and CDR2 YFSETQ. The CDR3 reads CASSLNTGANYEQYF. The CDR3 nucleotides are TGCGCCAGCAGCTTGAATACAGGGGCTAACTACGAGCAGTACTTC.

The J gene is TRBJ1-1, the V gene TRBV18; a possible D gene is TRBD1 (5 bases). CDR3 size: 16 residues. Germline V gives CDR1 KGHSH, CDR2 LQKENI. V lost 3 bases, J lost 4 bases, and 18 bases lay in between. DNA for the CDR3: TGTGCCAGCTCACCCCAGGGTCCCCTTAGCGGCACTGAAGCTTTCTTT. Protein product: CASSPQGPLSGTEAFF.

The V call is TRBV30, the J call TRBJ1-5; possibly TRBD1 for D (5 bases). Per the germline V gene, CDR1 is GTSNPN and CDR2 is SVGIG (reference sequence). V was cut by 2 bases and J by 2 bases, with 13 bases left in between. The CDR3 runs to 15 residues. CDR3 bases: TGTGCCTGGAGTCGGGGGACTCGGGGCAATCAGCCCCAGCATTTT. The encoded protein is CAWSRGTRGNQPQHF.

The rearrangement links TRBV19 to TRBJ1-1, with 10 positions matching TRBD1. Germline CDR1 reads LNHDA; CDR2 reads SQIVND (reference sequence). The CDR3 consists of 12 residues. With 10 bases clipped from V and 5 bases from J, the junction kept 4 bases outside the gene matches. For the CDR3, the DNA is TGTGCCACCGGGACAGGGGAGACTGAAGCTTTCTTT. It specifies CATGTGETEAFF. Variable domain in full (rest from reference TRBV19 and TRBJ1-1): DGGITQSPKYLFRKEGQNVTLSCEQNLNHDAMYWYRQDPGQGLRLIYYSQIVNDFQKGDIAEGYSVSREKKESFPLTVTSAQKNPTAFYLCATGTGETEAFFGQGTRLTVV.

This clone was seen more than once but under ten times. The CDR3 is CAWIEAGVAFF. CDR3 DNA: TGTGCCTGGATAGAAGCGGGGGTAGCTTTCTTT. The chain recombines TRBV30 with TRBJ1-1; D possibly corresponds to TRBD1 (5 bases). This CDR3 spans 11 amino acids. Germline lookup yields CDR1 GTSNPN and CDR2 SVGIG (reference sequence). V lost 4 bases and J lost 10, with 13 bases in between.

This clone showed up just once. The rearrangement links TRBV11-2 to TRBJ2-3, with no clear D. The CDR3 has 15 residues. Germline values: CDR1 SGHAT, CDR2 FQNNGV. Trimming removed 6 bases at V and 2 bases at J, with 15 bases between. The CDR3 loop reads CASSSILGFTDTQYF. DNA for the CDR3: TGTGCCAGCAGTTCCATACTGGGCTTCACAGATACGCAGTATTTT.

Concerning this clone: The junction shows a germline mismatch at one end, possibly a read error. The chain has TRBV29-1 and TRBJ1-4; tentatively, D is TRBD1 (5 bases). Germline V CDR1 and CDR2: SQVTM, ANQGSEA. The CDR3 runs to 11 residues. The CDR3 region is CSVEDRDRGLF. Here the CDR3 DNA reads TGCAGCGTTGAAGATCGAGATAGGGGACTTTTT.